These 5 T cell receptor beta chains originate from one sample sequenced in a study of blood T cell repertoires in COVID-19. Repertoires were generated with immunoSEQ multiplex PCR, while TCRdb's copy carries only in-frame clones and drops some. Of roughly 160,000 clones listed, over 75% are singletons. Material for sequencing was PBMCs or T cells enriched from blood (not recorded which). Source of these receptors: a woman aged 40 to 50 with acute COVID-19.

The CDR3: CASGPINQPQHF. The CDR3 DNA sequence: TGTGCTAGTGGCCCCATCAATCAGCCCCAGCATTTT. The chain is built from TRBV12-5 and TRBJ1-5; no firm D call. This CDR3 is 12 amino acids long. V dropped 6 bases and J dropped 3 bases, with 6 bases sitting between them. Per germline, CDR1 LGHNT and CDR2 FRNRAP.

The chain has TRBV19 and TRBJ1-5; maybe TRBD1 (5 bases). This CDR3 has 16 amino acids. The germline V gene has CDR1 LNHDA and CDR2 SQIVND (reference sequence). The germline V and J ends were trimmed by 1 base and 7 bases, with 17 bases remaining between them. In DNA, the CDR3 is TGTGCCAGTAGTATAGTATTTCTTGGGGCCCGACAGCCCCAGCATTTT. Its translation is CASSIVFLGARQPQHF.

The J gene is TRBJ2-2, the V gene TRBV5-6; TRBD2 agrees at 10 bases. Germline CDR1 SGHDT, CDR2 YYEEEE. There are 17 residues in the CDR3. The ends lost 1 base at V and 3 bases at J; junction bases unmatched: 6. The CDR3 nucleotides are TGTGCCAGCAGCTTGATTAGCGGGAGGACAGACACCGGGGAGCTGTTTTTT. It encodes CASSLISGRTDTGELFF.

The rearrangement links TRBV27 to TRBJ2-1, with 10 bases lining up with TRBD2. V shed 4 bases, J shed 6 bases, and the junction held 3 bases outside the gene matches. Per germline, CDR1 MNHEY and CDR2 SMNVEV (reference sequence). The CDR3 has 14 amino acids. This CDR3 reads CASSSRLAGNEQFF. The CDR3 coding sequence is TGTGCCAGCAGTTCACGACTAGCGGGCAATGAGCAGTTCTTC.

V and J are TRBV2 and TRBJ2-1; 7 bases are shared with TRBD1. CDR1 and CDR2 from the germline V gene are SNHLY and FYNNEI. V lost 4 bases, J lost 4 bases, and 1 base stayed unmatched. The CDR3 covers 13 residues. Here the CDR3 reads CASSGTGYNEQFF. The DNA of the CDR3 is TGTGCCAGCAGTGGGACAGGTTACAATGAGCAGTTCTTC.